This paragraph reports one T cell receptor beta chain. The sample is drawn from a study of OX40 agonist ivuxolimab in advanced cancers. Produced via immunoSEQ multiplex PCR; TCRdb's table is partial and in-frame only. The sample includes around 72,000 clones, around 88% of them seen just once. This receptor was obtained from an adult with an advanced solid tumor such as melanoma, head and neck, liver or kidney cancer. The material sequenced was CD4+ or CD8+ T cells sorted from blood, taken in a trial of the OX40 agonist ivuxolimab.

The CDR3 loop is CASSLPLTGVGNTIYF. In DNA, the CDR3 is TGTGCCAGCAGCTTACCTCTTACAGGGGTCGGAAACACCATATATTTT. The rearrangement joins TRBV7-9 to TRBJ1-3; 7 bases line up with TRBD1. The CDR3 has 16 amino acids. Germline values: CDR1 SEHNR, CDR2 FQNEAQ (reference sequence). Unmatched junction bases numbered 8, after V lost 2 bases and J lost 4 bases.